This T cell receptor (beta chain) stems from a study of cytomegalovirus exposure and HLA in healthy donors. Study-wide results and caveats: Several of the most significant clusters appeared, in a later analysis, to be linked to common viral pathogens.

The CDR3 has 17 residues. CDR1 is ENHRY and CDR2 is SYGVKD in the germline V gene. The V gene end was trimmed by 2 bases and the J gene end by 0 bases; junction bases not matched to a gene: 8. Worth noting for this clone: The antigen is not known.

The PCR ran on 60 Vbeta and 13 Jbeta primers. The repertoire was sequenced with immunoSEQ multiplex PCR; TCRdb's copy has only in-frame clones and lacks some. Here the sample spans 150,000 to 200,000 clones, 70% being singletons. The specimen was PBMCs. This receptor was taken from a man between 18 and 35 years old in good health and CMV-seropositive. The chain joins TRBV10-3 to TRBJ2-3; TRBD1 matches 7 bases. CDR3 in amino acids: CAISETWTGSSTDTQYF. The CDR3 DNA is TGTGCCATCAGTGAGACCTGGACAGGATCTAGCACAGATACGCAGTATTTT.